Listed below are T cell receptor beta chains from one sample, sequenced in a study of cytomegalovirus exposure and HLA in healthy donors. Generated by immunoSEQ multiplex PCR, the TCRdb table keeps only in-frame clones and is missing some. The sample records roughly 120,000 clones, about 79% being singletons. The source material was PBMCs. The receptors come from a man aged 18-30 years in good health and CMV-seronegative. The CDR3 runs from the conserved cysteine through the conserved F or W. The D gene is left open where the match is weak. Part of the rows lack a size; the others show once, few, many or a class for expanded clones.

TRBV18	NA	NA	TRBJ2-3	TGTGCCAGCTCGAAGAGTGGTGATACGCAGTATTTT	CASSKSGDTQYF
TRBV20-1	NA	NA	TRBJ1-4	TGCAGTGCCCGGGTGAACGAAAAACTGTTTTTT	CSARVNEKLFF
TRBV7-9	NA	NA	TRBJ2-1	TGTGCCAGCAGCAGGGAGACTAGTGGGAATGAGCAGTTCTTC	CASSRETSGNEQFF
TRBV19	NA	NA	TRBJ2-7	TGTGCCAGTAGTATAGGTTCGGGGAGCTACGAGCAGTACTTC	CASSIGSGSYEQYF
TRBV28	once	NA	TRBJ2-7	TGTGCCAGCAGTCCCTATAGTGAGCAGTACTTC	CASSPYSEQYF
TRBV9	NA	TRBD2	TRBJ2-3	TGTGCCAGCAGCGGAAGCGGGAGTGGGGACACAGATACGCAGTATTTT	CASSGSGSGDTDTQYF
TRBV5-1	NA	NA	TRBJ2-7	TGCGCCAGCAGCAACTCGGGACTCTACGAGCAGTACTTC	CASSNSGLYEQYF
TRBV19	NA	TRBD1	TRBJ2-3	TGTGCCAGTAGGGGACAGGGGTTTTCTAGCACAGATACGCAGTATTTT	CASRGQGFSSTDTQYF
TRBV15	NA	NA	TRBJ2-3	TGTGCCACCAGCAGAAGCGGCGCTCAGCAGTATTTT	CATSRSGAQQYF
TRBV29-1	once	NA	TRBJ1-2	TGCAGCGTTGAAGATTCCGCCGGACTTGTAAACTATGGCTACACCTTC	CSVEDSAGLVNYGYTF
TRBV25-1	NA	TRBD1	TRBJ1-5	TGTGCCAGCAGTGAAGGGACAGTAAGTCAGCCCCAGCATTTT	CASSEGTVSQPQHF
TRBV7-8	once	NA	TRBJ1-1	TGTGCCAGCAGCTTAACAGTAGTGGGCACTGAAGCTTTCTTT	CASSLTVVGTEAFF
TRBV4-1	NA	TRBD2	TRBJ2-2	TGCGCCAGCAGCCAAGCACTAGCGGGAGTTAGGACCGGGGAGCTGTTTTTT	CASSQALAGVRTGELFF
TRBV10-1	NA	NA	TRBJ1-6	TGCCCAATACTTAATTGGGGTCGGGAAGAAGCGAGCTCCTATAATTCACCCCTCCACTTT	CPILNWGREEASSYNSPLHF
TRBV7-9	NA	TRBD1	TRBJ1-1	TGTGCCAGCATCTTCGGGACAGCGGAGTCGGAAGCTTTCTTT	CASIFGTAESEAFF
TRBV28	NA	NA	TRBJ1-2	TGTGCCAGCGTAGTGGGAGGGGCACGACAGTCTTATGGCTACACCTTC	CASVVGGARQSYGYTF
TRBV30	NA	NA	TRBJ2-1	TGTGCCTGGAGTAGGGCGGGGATCCCCTACAATGAGCAGTTCTTC	CAWSRAGIPYNEQFF
TRBV10-3	NA	NA	TRBJ2-7	TGTGCCATCAGTGAGGGGGGGTATTACGAGCAGTACTTC	CAISEGGYYEQYF
TRBV12-5	NA	NA	TRBJ2-3	TGTGCTAGTGGTTTGGTACGCGGGACAGTCACAGATACGCAGTATTTT	CASGLVRGTVTDTQYF
TRBV14	NA	NA	TRBJ2-7	TGTGCCAGCAGCCAAAGAAATAGGGGATCCGGCTCCTACGAGCAGTACTTC	CASSQRNRGSGSYEQYF
TRBV15	NA	NA	TRBJ2-1	TGTGCCACCAGCAGAGATTATTCGGGGGTGGGTGAGCAGTTCTTC	CATSRDYSGVGEQFF
TRBV18	NA	TRBD2	TRBJ2-7	TGTGCCAGCTCACCAGGGACTAGCAACGAGCAGTACTTC	CASSPGTSNEQYF
TRBV5-1	NA	TRBD2	TRBJ2-1	TGCGCCAGCAGCGGGACTAGCGGGGGGGGCAATGAGCAGTTCTTC	CASSGTSGGGNEQFF
TRBV5-6	once	NA	TRBJ2-1	TGTGCCAGCAGCTTGCTTTCGCAGGGGATAAATTACAATGAGCAGTTCTTC	CASSLLSQGINYNEQFF
TRBV21-1	NA	NA	TRBJ2-7	TGTGCCAGCAGCAAAAACAGGGTGGTCGCCTACGAGCAGTACTTC	CASSKNRVVAYEQYF
TRBV11-2	NA	TRBD2	TRBJ2-1	TGTGCCAGCAGCTTACCCACTAGCGGAGCAAATGAGCAGTTCTTC	CASSLPTSGANEQFF
TRBV29-1	NA	TRBD1	TRBJ1-2	TGCAGCGTTGAAGGCGGGACAGGGATTAGTGGCTACACCTTC	CSVEGGTGISGYTF
TRBV2	NA	TRBD2	TRBJ2-5	TGTGCCAGCAGTGATGGAGCAGCGGGAGGTTTGGTAGAGACCCAGTACTTC	CASSDGAAGGLVETQYF
TRBV27	NA	TRBD1	TRBJ2-7	TGTGCCAGCAGTTTATACCCCTCGACAGGGGTCGACTACGAGCAGTACTTC	CASSLYPSTGVDYEQYF
TRBV2	NA	NA	TRBJ2-3	TGTGCCAGCAACCTCGACAAGAGCACAGATACGCAGTATTTT	CASNLDKSTDTQYF
TRBV30	NA	NA	TRBJ1-3	TGTGCCTGGAGTCCGGGTACTGGAAACACCATATATTTT	CAWSPGTGNTIYF
TRBV6-1	few	TRBD1	TRBJ1-2	TGTGCCAGCAGTGAACATGGACAGGGAGCCTATGGCTACACCTTC	CASSEHGQGAYGYTF
TRBV5-8	NA	NA	TRBJ1-1	TGTGCCAGCAGCTTTTCCGGTACTTTAAACACTGAAGCTTTCTTT	CASSFSGTLNTEAFF
TRBV7-2	once	TRBD1	TRBJ1-1	TGTGCCAGCAGCACCCAGGGGGGAGGCATGAACACTGAAGCTTTCTTT	CASSTQGGGMNTEAFF
TRBV5-1	NA	TRBD2	TRBJ2-3	TGCGCCAGCAGACAGACTAGCGGGAGTGGATTTAGCACAGATACGCAGTATTTT	CASRQTSGSGFSTDTQYF
TRBV7-9	NA	TRBD1	TRBJ2-2	TGTGCCAGCAGCAACGGACAGGCTCCGAACACCGGGGAGCTGTTTTTT	CASSNGQAPNTGELFF
TRBV30	NA	TRBD1	TRBJ1-2	TGTGCCTGGAGTGTAGGGACAGGGCGTGGCTACACCTTC	CAWSVGTGRGYTF
TRBV19	NA	TRBD1	TRBJ2-2	TGTGCCAGTAGAGAAGGACAGGGGAACACCGGGGAGCTGTTTTTT	CASREGQGNTGELFF
TRBV10-3	NA	TRBD1	TRBJ2-1	TGTGCCATCAGTGAGTCGCAGGGGGCGCAAAAAAATGAGCAGTTCTTC	CAISESQGAQKNEQFF
TRBV28	NA	TRBD1	TRBJ1-6	TGTGCCAGCAGTTTGCGGACAGGGCATTCCTATAATTCACCCCTCCACTTT	CASSLRTGHSYNSPLHF
TRBV4-1	NA	TRBD2	TRBJ2-3	TGCGCCAGCAGCCTCCTAGTGGGAGGGTTAGATACGCAGTATTTT	CASSLLVGGLDTQYF
TRBV4-3	NA	TRBD1	TRBJ2-7	TGCGCCAGCAGCCAAGAGGGACAGGGCTCCTACGAGCAGTACTTC	CASSQEGQGSYEQYF
TRBV5-1	NA	TRBD2	TRBJ2-1	TGCGCCAGCAGCTTGGGCAAGGGTATAGTGGGGTCTGTGGCGGGAGGCTCCTACAATGAGCAGTTCTTC	CASSLGKGIVGSVAGGSYNEQFF
TRBV27	NA	NA	TRBJ1-2	TGTGCCAGCAGTTTATCGGCTCGAGAAACAGCCCTCTATGGCTACACCTTC	CASSLSARETALYGYTF
TRBV2	NA	NA	TRBJ2-2	TGTGCCAGCCCGGGGGAAGCGAACACCGGGGAGCTGTTTTTT	CASPGEANTGELFF
TRBV10-3	NA	TRBD1	TRBJ1-1	TGTGCCACCCGAAATCCCAGGGGGCCGAACACTGAAGCTTTCTTT	CATRNPRGPNTEAFF
TRBV10-3	few	NA	TRBJ2-2	TGTGCCATCAGTGAGTCAGCTTACACCGGGGAGCTGTTTTTT	CAISESAYTGELFF
TRBV9	NA	NA	TRBJ1-3	TGTGCCAGCAGCGCCGGACAGACTGGAAACACCATATATTTT	CASSAGQTGNTIYF
TRBV9	NA	TRBD2	TRBJ2-3	TGTGCCAGCAGCTCGGGGGGTAGCGGGTCTACTAGCACAGATACGCAGTATTTT	CASSSGGSGSTSTDTQYF
TRBV29-1	once	TRBD1	TRBJ1-5	TGCAGCGCCCGAGGGGGACAGGGGCAGCCCCAGCATTTT	CSARGGQGQPQHF
TRBV4-2	NA	TRBD2	TRBJ2-1	TGTGCCAGCAGCCAAGAGGAGTTAGCGGGAGCTTGGAGGTCCTACAATGAGCAGTTCTTC	CASSQEELAGAWRSYNEQFF
TRBV14	NA	NA	TRBJ1-1	TGTGCCAGCAGCCAAGGGAGGAGGGTCACTGAAGCTTTCTTT	CASSQGRRVTEAFF
TRBV7-7	NA	NA	TRBJ2-3	TGTGCTAGCAGCTTTTCCGGAGGATTAGATACGCAGTATTTT	CASSFSGGLDTQYF
TRBV4-1	many	TRBD2	TRBJ2-1	TGCGCCAGCAGCCCCTCCGGGACTAGCGGGAGTAAGGGCTCCTACAATGAGCAGTTCTTC	CASSPSGTSGSKGSYNEQFF